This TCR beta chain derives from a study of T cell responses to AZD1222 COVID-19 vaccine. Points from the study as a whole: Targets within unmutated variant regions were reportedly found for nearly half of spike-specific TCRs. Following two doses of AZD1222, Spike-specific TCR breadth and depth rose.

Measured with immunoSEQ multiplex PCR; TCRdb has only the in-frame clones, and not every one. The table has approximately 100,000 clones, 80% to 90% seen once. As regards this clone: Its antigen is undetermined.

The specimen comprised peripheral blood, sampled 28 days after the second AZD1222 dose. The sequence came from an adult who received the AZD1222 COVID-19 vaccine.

The CDR3 DNA reads TGTGCCAGCAGCACCGGCACAGATACGCAGTATTTT. Amino acid sequence: CASSTGTDTQYF. V gene TRBV12-3 or TRBV12-4 combines with J gene TRBJ2-3; D is unclear. The V gene lost 6 bases and the J gene lost 1 base, with 5 bases spanning the gap. This CDR3 spans 12 amino acids.